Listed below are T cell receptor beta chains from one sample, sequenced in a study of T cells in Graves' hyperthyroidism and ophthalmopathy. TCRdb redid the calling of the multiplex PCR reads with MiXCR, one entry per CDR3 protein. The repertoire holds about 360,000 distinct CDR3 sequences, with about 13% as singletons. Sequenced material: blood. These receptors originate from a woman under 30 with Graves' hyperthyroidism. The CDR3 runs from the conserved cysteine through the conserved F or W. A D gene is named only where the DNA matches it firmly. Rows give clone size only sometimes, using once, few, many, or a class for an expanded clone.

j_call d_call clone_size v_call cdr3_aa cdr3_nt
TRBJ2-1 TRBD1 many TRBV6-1 CASNVVSGQGSNEQFF TGTGCCAGCAATGTGGTTTCGGGACAGGGCTCCAATGAGCAGTTCTTC
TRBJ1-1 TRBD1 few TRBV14 CASSQWTGRVTEAFF TGTGCCAGCAGCCAATGGACAGGGCGTGTCACTGAAGCTTTCTTT
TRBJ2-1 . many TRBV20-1 CSAQQGMEEQFF TGCAGTGCACAACAGGGAATGGAGGAGCAGTTCTTC
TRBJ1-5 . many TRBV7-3 CASSLNPHQPQHF TGTGCCAGCAGCTTAAACCCCCATCAGCCCCAGCATTTT
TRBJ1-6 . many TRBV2 CASVESPNSPLHF TGTGCCAGCGTTGAAAGCCCTAATTCACCCCTCCACTTT
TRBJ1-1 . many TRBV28 CASREGGLVKNTEAFF TGTGCCAGCAGGGAAGGGGGGTTGGTCAAGAACACTGAAGCTTTCTTT
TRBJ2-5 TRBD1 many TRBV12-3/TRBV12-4 CASSLQVRDSRARETQYF TGTGCCAGCAGTCTACAAGTCCGGGACAGTAGGGCCCGGGAGACCCAGTACTTC
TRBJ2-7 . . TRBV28 CASLVRPPGYEQYF TGTGCCAGCCTCGTTAGGCCTCCGGGCTACGAGCAGTACTTC
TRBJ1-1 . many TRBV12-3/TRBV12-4 CASSPTGNTEAFF TGTGCCAGCAGCCCTACAGGTAACACTGAAGCTTTCTTT
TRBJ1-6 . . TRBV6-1 CASSAMAGGKGISPLHF TGTGCCAGCAGTGCAATGGCTGGGGGTAAAGGGATATCACCCCTCCACTTT
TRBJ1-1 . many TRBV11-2 CASSLVAGNTEAFF TGTGCCAGCAGCTTAGTGGCCGGGAACACTGAAGCTTTCTTT
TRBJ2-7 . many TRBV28 CASSFNDYEQYF TGTGCCAGCAGTTTCAACGACTACGAGCAGTACTTC
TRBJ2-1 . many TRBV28 CASSPPPWGSLNNEQFF TGTGCCAGCAGTCCACCACCTTGGGGGTCCCTAAACAATGAGCAGTTCTTC
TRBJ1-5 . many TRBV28 CAAAGAPPSNQPQHF TGTGCCGCCGCAGGGGCCCCTCCTAGCAATCAGCCCCAGCATTTT
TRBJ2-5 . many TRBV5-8 CASSYWPLQETQYF TGTGCCAGCAGCTACTGGCCCCTTCAAGAGACCCAGTACTTC
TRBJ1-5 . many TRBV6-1 CASGTVDSNQPQHF TGTGCCAGCGGGACTGTAGATAGCAATCAGCCCCAGCATTTT
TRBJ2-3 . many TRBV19 CASNRLFGGDTQYF TGTGCCAGTAATCGCCTTTTTGGGGGAGATACGCAGTATTTT
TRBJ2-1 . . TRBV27 CASGLTPGAMYNEQFF TGTGCCAGCGGTTTGACCCCCGGGGCCATGTACAATGAGCAGTTCTTC
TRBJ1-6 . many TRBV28 CASRRQGHNSPLHF TGTGCCAGCCGCCGCCAGGGACATAATTCACCCCTCCACTTT
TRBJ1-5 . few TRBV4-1 CASSLGAQSGHQPQHF TGCGCCAGCAGCCTGGGGGCACAGTCGGGCCATCAGCCCCAGCATTTT
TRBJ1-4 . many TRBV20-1 CSARGRGIEKLFF TGCAGTGCTAGGGGCCGGGGTATTGAAAAACTGTTTTTT
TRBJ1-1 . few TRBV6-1 CASSQGKGTEAFF TGTGCCAGCAGCCAGGGGAAAGGGACTGAAGCTTTCTTT
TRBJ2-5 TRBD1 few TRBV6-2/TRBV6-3 CASKGRTGRWETQYF TGTGCCAGCAAAGGCCGGACAGGGAGATGGGAGACCCAGTACTTC
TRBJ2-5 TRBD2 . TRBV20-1 CSAGRGGRQQETQYF TGCAGTGCTGGGAGGGGCGGGAGGCAACAAGAGACCCAGTACTTC